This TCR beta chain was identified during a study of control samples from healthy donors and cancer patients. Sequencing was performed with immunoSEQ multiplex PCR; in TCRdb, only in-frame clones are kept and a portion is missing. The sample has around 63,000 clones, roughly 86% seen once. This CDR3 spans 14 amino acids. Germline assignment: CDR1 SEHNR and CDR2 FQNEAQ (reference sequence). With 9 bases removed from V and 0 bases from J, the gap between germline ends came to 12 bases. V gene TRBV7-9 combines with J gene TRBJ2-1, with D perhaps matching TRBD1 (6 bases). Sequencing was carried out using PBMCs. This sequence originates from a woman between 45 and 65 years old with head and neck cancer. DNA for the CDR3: TGTGCCAGTTCCAACAGGGACTCCTACAATGAGCAGTTCTTC. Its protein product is CASSNRDSYNEQFF. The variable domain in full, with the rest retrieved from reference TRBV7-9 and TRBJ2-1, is DTGVSQNPRHKITKRGQNVTFRCDPISEHNRLYWYRQTLGQGPEFLTYFQNEAQLEKSRLLSDRFSAERPKGSFSTLEIQRTEQGDSAMYLCASSNRDSYNEQFFGPGTRLTVL.